This is a list of T cell receptor beta chains from one sample in a study of shared clonotypes between healthy human individuals. Sequencing was performed with immunoSEQ multiplex PCR; in TCRdb, only in-frame clones are kept and a portion is missing. The table includes over a million clones, roughly 96% detected once. Sequences were obtained from naive CD4+ T cells sorted from blood. Receptors were obtained from a man between 25 and 39 years old in good health. CDR3s include the opening cysteine and the closing phenylalanine or tryptophan. Each record gives: J gene, V gene, D gene, clone size, CDR3 protein, CDR3 DNA. The D gene is left open where the match is weak. Clone sizes are given selectively: once, few, many, or a class where the clone is expanded.

TRBJ2-3 | TRBV7-9 | NA | NA | CASSRGVDTQYF | TGTGCCAGCAGCCGAGGGGTAGATACGCAGTATTTT
TRBJ1-5 | TRBV10-3 | TRBD1 | once | CAISEGQGGNQPQHF | TGTGCCATCAGTGAGGGACAGGGTGGCAATCAGCCCCAGCATTTT
TRBJ1-4 | TRBV2 | NA | NA | CASKAANEKLFF | TGTGCCAGCAAAGCGGCTAATGAAAAACTGTTTTTT
TRBJ2-7 | TRBV6-5 | NA | NA | CASSPGVSKTYEQYF | TGTGCCAGCAGCCCAGGGGTCTCTAAAACCTACGAGCAGTACTTC
TRBJ2-7 | TRBV2 | TRBD1 | NA | CASRDLLRDRGGEQYF | TGTGCCAGCAGGGACCTCCTCCGGGACAGGGGTGGCGAGCAGTACTTC
TRBJ1-3 | TRBV5-4 | NA | NA | CASSLAPSGNTIYF | TGTGCCAGCAGCTTGGCCCCCTCTGGAAACACCATATATTTT
TRBJ1-5 | TRBV4-3 | NA | NA | CASSHRGSNQPQHF | TGCGCCAGCAGCCACAGGGGAAGCAATCAGCCCCAGCATTTT
TRBJ1-2 | TRBV7-2 | TRBD1 | NA | CASSSRTGGKDGYTF | TGTGCCAGCAGCTCCCGGACAGGAGGGAAGGATGGCTACACCTTC
TRBJ2-5 | TRBV16 | TRBD1 | NA | CASSHGTEGETQYF | TGTGCCAGCAGCCATGGGACAGAGGGAGAGACCCAGTACTTC
TRBJ2-1 | TRBV10-3 | TRBD2 | once | CAIRAGLAVNNEQFF | TGTGCCATCAGAGCGGGACTAGCGGTTAACAATGAGCAGTTCTTC
TRBJ2-2 | TRBV5-4 | TRBD2 | NA | CASSLGRTSEDTGELFF | TGTGCCAGCAGCTTGGGGAGGACTAGCGAGGACACCGGGGAGCTGTTTTTT
TRBJ2-3 | TRBV7-9 | NA | NA | CASIRRSTDTQYF | TGTGCCAGCATTAGACGGAGCACAGATACGCAGTATTTT
TRBJ2-5 | TRBV2 | NA | NA | CASSVWVQETQYF | TGTGCCAGCAGTGTCTGGGTCCAAGAGACCCAGTACTTC
TRBJ2-1 | TRBV25-1 | TRBD2 | NA | CASSRLAGGDEQFF | TGTGCCAGCAGCAGACTAGCGGGAGGGGATGAGCAGTTCTTC
TRBJ2-1 | TRBV5-1 | TRBD2 | NA | CASSRRLTSGDYNEQFF | TGCGCCAGCAGCCGCCGGTTGACTAGCGGGGACTACAATGAGCAGTTCTTC
TRBJ1-2 | TRBV7-2 | NA | NA | CASSLSAGVGYGYTF | TGTGCCAGCAGCTTAAGCGCAGGGGTCGGCTATGGCTACACCTTC
TRBJ2-3 | TRBV5-1 | NA | NA | CASSFFGGTDTQYF | TGCGCCAGCAGCTTTTTCGGGGGCACAGATACGCAGTATTTT
TRBJ1-5 | TRBV6-6 | TRBD1 | NA | CASSYPGQGSNQPQHF | TGTGCCAGCAGTTATCCGGGACAGGGGAGCAATCAGCCCCAGCATTTT
TRBJ2-1 | TRBV18 | TRBD2 | NA | CASSRSWREDEQFF | TGTGCCAGCTCCCGTTCGTGGCGGGAGGATGAGCAGTTCTTC